A single sample gave rise to the 30 T cell receptor beta chains below, sequenced in a study of CD8+CD57+ T cells in acquired aplastic anemia. TCR beta VDJ and CDR3 profiles were obtained from a genomic DNA template. TCRdb reprocessed the reads via MiXCR and lists one record per CDR3 protein. Of a few hundred thousand distinct CDR3 sequences listed, almost 35% are singletons. The material sequenced was sorted CD4+, CD8+, or CD8+CD57+ T cells (not recorded which) from PBMCs. Receptors were obtained from a human donor in good health, serving as a control.

The V gene is TRBV12-5, the J gene TRBJ2-1, with 13 bases identical to TRBD2. From germline, CDR1 is LGHNT and CDR2 FRNRAP. V was clipped by 2 bases and J by 5 bases; unmatched bases: 12. The CDR3 totals 19 residues. CDR3 in amino acids: CASGLSRTSGSVLHNEQFF. CDR3 bases: TGTGCTAGTGGTTTGTCAAGGACTAGCGGGAGCGTTCTCCACAATGAGCAGTTCTTC.

Ten or more counts support this clonotype. V and J are TRBV20-1 and TRBJ2-3, with D perhaps matching TRBD1 (6 bases). Germline V gene sequence: CDR1 DFQATT, CDR2 SNEGSKA (reference sequence). The CDR3 is made up of 14 amino acids. V lost 6 bases to trimming and J lost 2 bases, with 15 bases between them. CDR3 loop: CSARQANPTDTQYF. The DNA for the CDR3 is TGCAGTGCGCGACAGGCCAACCCCACAGATACGCAGTATTTT.

This clonotype appeared a few times. The V and J genes are TRBV4-2 and TRBJ2-3; 8 nucleotides agree with TRBD2. This CDR3 spans 16 amino acids. Unmatched junction bases numbered 7, after V lost 4 bases and J lost 1 base. Germline CDR1 is LGHNA and CDR2 is YNFKEQ. The CDR3 loop reads CASSPRQAGGTDTQYF. CDR3 in DNA: TGTGCCAGCAGCCCAAGGCAAGCGGGAGGCACAGATACGCAGTATTTT.

This clonotype was detected ten times or more. The J gene is TRBJ1-2, the V gene TRBV4-1, with no clear D. With 1 base removed from V and 8 bases from J, the gap between germline ends came to 8 bases. This CDR3 spans 12 amino acids. The germline gives CDR1 MGHRA, CDR2 YSYEKL. The DNA for the CDR3 is TGCGCCAGCAGCCAAGCCCTGGGGGGCTACACCTTC. Its translation: CASSQALGGYTF.

A few counts support this clonotype. A much larger clone is a single base away; this may be a read error. The chain carries TRBV10-3 and TRBJ1-6; D is ambiguous. The V gene's germline CDR1 is ENHRY and CDR2 SYGVKD. The CDR3 totals 13 residues. CDR3 amino acids: CASSGRTNSPLHF. The CDR3 coding sequence is TGTGCCAGCAGTGGACGTACTAATTCACCCCTCCACTTT.

This clonotype was picked up many times. The chain couples TRBV5-1 to TRBJ1-6; D possibly corresponds to TRBD1 (6 bases). Per germline, CDR1 SGHRS and CDR2 YFSETQ. The CDR3 covers 15 residues. With 0 bases removed from V and 9 bases from J, the gap between germline ends came to 13 bases. The DNA for the CDR3 is TGCGCCAGCAGCTTGGCCGGGGGGCTCAGTTCACCCCTCCACTTT. It encodes CASSLAGGLSSPLHF.

In its sample, this clonotype was seen a few times. The chain carries TRBV30 and TRBJ2-2; D not certain. The CDR3 has 10 amino acids. The germline V gene encodes CDR1 GTSNPN and CDR2 SVGIG (reference sequence). V was shortened by 4 bases and J by 3 bases, with 0 bases between the two germline ends. In nucleotides, the CDR3 is TGTGCCTGGAACACCGGGGAGCTGTTTTTT. This gives the protein CAWNTGELFF.

There are many counts of this clonotype. V gene TRBV20-1 combines with J gene TRBJ2-7, with 10 positions matching TRBD1. J was trimmed by 2 bases and V by 7 bases; bases with no gene match: 8. The CDR3 sequence is 14 residues long. CDR1 and CDR2 (germline): DFQATT, SNEGSKA (reference sequence). Written as DNA, the CDR3 is TGCAGTGGGATCGGACAGGGGGGGGCCTACGAGCAGTACTTC. Protein sequence: CSGIGQGGAYEQYF.

The J gene is TRBJ1-2, the V gene TRBV5-4, with TRBD1 as a possible D gene (5 bases). Trimming took 1 base from V and 2 from J, leaving 15 bases between them. The CDR3 extends over 16 amino acids. The germline gives CDR1 SGHNT, CDR2 YYREEE (reference sequence). The CDR3 nucleotides read TGTGCCAGCAGCTTGAAAAATCAGGGAGGAAACTATGGCTACACCTTC. This encodes CASSLKNQGGNYGYTF.

At least ten counts were recorded for this clonotype. The J gene is TRBJ1-1, the V gene TRBV10-3, with D uncertain. Trimming removed 6 bases at V and 7 bases at J, with 9 bases between. Germline V CDR1 and CDR2: ENHRY, SYGVKD. The CDR3 is 11 residues long. CDR3 region: CAISADFEAFF. For the CDR3, the DNA is TGTGCCATCAGCGCGGATTTTGAAGCTTTCTTT.

The V call is TRBV5-1, the J call TRBJ1-2, with 8 bases matching TRBD1. The V gene end was trimmed by 1 base and the J gene end by 4 bases; junction bases not matched to a gene: 6. CDR3 length equals 15 residues. Germline V CDR1 and CDR2: SGHRS, YFSETQ. CDR3 protein: CASSLTAGGAYGYTF. DNA of the CDR3: TGCGCCAGCAGCTTGACGGCAGGGGGCGCCTATGGCTACACCTTC.

Comment on this clonotype: This CDR3 fails to terminate in the conserved phenylalanine or tryptophan, so it likely reflects a read error. V usage is TRBV10-2 and J usage is TRBJ2-5; tentative D call: TRBD1 (6 bases). The CDR3 has 16 amino acids. CDR1 WSHSY and CDR2 SAAADI come from the germline V gene. The CDR3 here is CASSQSFGQPQETQYS. CDR3 sequence (DNA): TGTGCCAGCAGCCAAAGCTTTGGACAGCCCCAAGAGACCCAGTACTCC.

V and J are TRBV5-1 and TRBJ2-3, with TRBD1 matching 7 bases. The closer fit of TRBJ1-5 to the DNA end suggests the J call may be wrong. Per the germline V gene, CDR1 is SGHRS and CDR2 is YFSETQ. CDR3 size: 14 residues. The CDR3 loop reads CASSSTGWADTQHF. CDR3 DNA sequence: TGCGCCAGCAGCTCGACAGGGTGGGCGGATACGCAGCATTTT.

Points on this clonotype: This may be a read error, as it is one base from a much larger clone. The V call is TRBV7-4, the J call TRBJ2-3, with a weak D call TRBD1 (5 bases). Germline CDR1 SGHVT, CDR2 SQSDAQ. V lost 5 bases and J 3 bases, leaving 6 bases between the germline ends. The CDR3 consists of 12 residues. CDR3 amino acids: CASSQGTDTQYF. The CDR3 region has the DNA TGTGCCAGCAGCCAGGGAACAGATACGCAGTATTTT.

The chain couples TRBV20-1 to TRBJ2-1, with D perhaps given as TRBD1 or TRBD2 (5 bases each). V was trimmed by 5 bases and J by 2 bases, leaving 22 bases between them. Germline CDR1 reads DFQATT; CDR2 reads SNEGSKA (reference sequence). The CDR3 is 17 residues long. The chain's CDR3 is CSARGVGYLQTYNEQFF. CDR3 DNA: TGCAGTGCTCGAGGGGTCGGGTATCTTCAAACCTACAATGAGCAGTTCTTC.

This clonotype was recorded a few times. The chain has TRBV28 and TRBJ1-2, with a weak D call TRBD1 (6 bases). The CDR3 is made up of 12 amino acids. The germline CDR1 and CDR2 sequences are MDHEN and SYDVKM. V lost 5 bases and J lost 8, with 12 bases in between. CDR3 protein: CASSAGAVGYTF. Here the CDR3 DNA reads TGTGCCAGCAGTGCAGGGGCGGTGGGCTACACCTTC.

The chain has TRBV7-8 and TRBJ1-2; D is unclear. This CDR3 contains 17 residues. The V gene's germline CDR1 is SGHVS and CDR2 FQNEAQ. Trimming cost V 6 bases and J 4 bases, with 24 bases left between them. CDR3 residues: CASSNPFSTARGYGYTF. The CDR3 DNA reads TGTGCCAGCAGTAACCCGTTTTCCACAGCCAGAGGCTATGGCTACACCTTC.

Of note for this clonotype: An end of the junction differs from the germline gene, which may be a read error. The rearrangement joins TRBV24-1 to TRBJ2-1; D call uncertain. Germline values: CDR1 KGHDR, CDR2 SFDVKD. This CDR3 is built from 13 residues. CDR3 nucleotides: TGTGCCAGCAGTCCCGAGGCGTATAATGAGCAGTTCTTC. Amino acids: CASSPEAYNEQFF.

On this clonotype itself: A read error may produce the germline difference seen at one junction end. The chain links TRBV6-1 to TRBJ1-5; no clear D gene. Germline V CDR1 and CDR2: MNHNS, SASEGT. The length of the CDR3 is 13 residues. The CDR3 spells CASSQFSNQSQHF. The CDR3 bases are TGTGCCAGCTCCCAGTTTAGCAATCAGTCCCAGCATTTT.

The gene calls are TRBV6-5 and TRBJ2-1; TRBD1 might be the D (5 bases). The germline CDR1 and CDR2 sequences are MNHEY and SVGAGI. CDR3 length: 14 amino acids. Trimming took 6 bases from V and 8 from J, leaving 17 bases between them. CDR3 DNA sequence: TGTGCCAGCAGGACGAGCCAGGGCAGGCATGAGCAGTTCTTC. This gives the protein CASRTSQGRHEQFF.

There are a few counts of this clonotype. The gene calls are TRBV30 and TRBJ1-1, with a tentative D call TRBD1 (6 bases). Trimming removed 1 base at V and 5 bases at J, with 11 bases between. The CDR3 has 13 amino acids. Germline CDR1 reads GTSNPN; CDR2 reads SVGIG (reference sequence). CDR3 amino acids: CAWSGWGATEAFF. The CDR3 bases are TGTGCCTGGAGTGGGTGGGGGGCGACTGAAGCTTTCTTT. Drawing the rest from reference TRBV30 and TRBJ1-1, the complete variable domain is SQTIHQWPATLVQPVGSPLSLECTVEGTSNPNLYWYRQAAGRGLQLLFYSVGIGQISSEVPQNLSASRPQDRQFILSSKKLLLSDSGFYLCAWSGWGATEAFFGQGTRLTVV.

This clonotype has a single count. The junction differs from germline at one of its ends, possibly a read error. This chain joins TRBV10-1 and TRBJ1-4, with TRBD1 matching 7 bases. There are 16 residues in the CDR3. CDR1 is WNHNN and CDR2 is SYGVQD in the germline V gene (reference sequence). This CDR3 reads CASSPRTGTVNEKLFF. CDR3 in DNA: TGTGCCAGCTCACCACGTACCGGGACAGTTAATGAAAAACTGTTTTTT.

This clonotype was seen many times. The rearrangement uses TRBV10-3 and TRBJ2-3; TRBD2 agrees at 8 bases. Unmatched junction bases numbered 11, after V lost 10 bases and J lost 8 bases. Germline loops: CDR1 ENHRY, CDR2 SYGVKD. The CDR3 totals 13 residues. CDR3 amino acids: CASSGVTQGTQYF. The DNA for the CDR3 is TGTGCCAGTAGCGGGGTAACTCAGGGTACGCAGTATTTT.

The gene calls are TRBV12-5 and TRBJ2-7; TRBD1 is a possible D gene (5 bases). Germline CDR1 reads LGHNT; CDR2 reads FRNRAP. V dropped 5 bases and J dropped 7 bases, with 21 bases sitting between them. The CDR3 extends over 15 amino acids. DNA for the CDR3: TGTGCTAGTGGTCCTCAGGGCAACCCCGTTTGGGAGCAGTACTTC. This sequence encodes CASGPQGNPVWEQYF.

J is TRBJ1-1 and V is TRBV7-6; D is unresolved. This CDR3 has 16 residues. V dropped 6 bases and J dropped 3 bases, with 20 bases sitting between them. Germline-derived CDR1 and CDR2 are SGHVS and FNYEAQ. The CDR3 sequence is CASSYSLWAVDTEAFF. The CDR3 DNA reads as TGTGCCAGCAGTTACTCGCTTTGGGCGGTCGACACTGAAGCTTTCTTT.

As for this clonotype: A read error may account for a junction end that differs from germline. The CDR3 spells CASSEGLTAGGYTF. The CDR3 nucleotides are TGTGCCAGCAGTGAAGGCCTGACAGCAGGGGGCTACACCTTC. The chain combines TRBV24-1 with TRBJ1-2, with D possibly TRBD1 on 5 matching bases. Germline V lookup: CDR1 KGHDR, CDR2 SFDVKD. The CDR3 loop spans 14 amino acids.

This clonotype was counted a few times. V usage is TRBV6-1 and J usage is TRBJ2-7; the D is unclear. CDR3 length: 14 amino acids. Trimming stripped 5 bases from V and 4 bases from J, with 15 bases between. Germline lookup yields CDR1 MNHNS and CDR2 SASEGT. CDR3 nucleotide sequence: TGTGCCAGCAGTATTAATGGGCGCCCGTACGAGCAGTACTTC. The encoded protein is CASSINGRPYEQYF.

The chain joins TRBV2 to TRBJ2-1; unclear D gene. From germline, CDR1 is SNHLY and CDR2 FYNNEI. V was pared by 6 bases and J by 9 bases, with 15 bases between. CDR3 size: 13 residues. The CDR3 nucleotides are TGTGCCAGCAGACGGACGGAGTACGGTGAGCAGTTCTTC. This encodes CASRRTEYGEQFF.

This clonotype was recorded at least ten times. This chain joins TRBV5-5 and TRBJ2-5; no clear D gene. Between the trimmed V and J ends, which lost 2 bases and 5 bases, there was a span of 13 bases. This CDR3 has 14 residues. Germline V gene data show CDR1 as SGHKS and CDR2 as YYEKEE (reference sequence). The CDR3 is CASSFWQQGETQYF. CDR3 nucleotides: TGTGCCAGCAGCTTCTGGCAGCAAGGGGAGACCCAGTACTTC. The whole variable domain, filled in from reference TRBV5-5 and TRBJ2-5, reads DAGVTQSPTHLIKTRGQQVTLRCSPISGHKSVSWYQQVLGQGPQFIFQYYEKEERGRGNFPDRFSARQFPNYSSELNVNALLLGDSALYLCASSFWQQGETQYFGPGTRLLVL.

This clonotype has just one count. At one end the junction does not follow the germline gene, possibly because of a read error. The gene calls are TRBV24-1 and TRBJ2-5, with TRBD2 matching 8 bases. Germline assignment: CDR1 KGHDR and CDR2 SFDVKD. This CDR3 is 16 amino acids long. DNA for the CDR3: TGTGCCACCAGTGATCTTTCCGCTAGCGGGTGTGAGACCCAGTCCTTC. This translates into CATSDLSASGCETQSF.